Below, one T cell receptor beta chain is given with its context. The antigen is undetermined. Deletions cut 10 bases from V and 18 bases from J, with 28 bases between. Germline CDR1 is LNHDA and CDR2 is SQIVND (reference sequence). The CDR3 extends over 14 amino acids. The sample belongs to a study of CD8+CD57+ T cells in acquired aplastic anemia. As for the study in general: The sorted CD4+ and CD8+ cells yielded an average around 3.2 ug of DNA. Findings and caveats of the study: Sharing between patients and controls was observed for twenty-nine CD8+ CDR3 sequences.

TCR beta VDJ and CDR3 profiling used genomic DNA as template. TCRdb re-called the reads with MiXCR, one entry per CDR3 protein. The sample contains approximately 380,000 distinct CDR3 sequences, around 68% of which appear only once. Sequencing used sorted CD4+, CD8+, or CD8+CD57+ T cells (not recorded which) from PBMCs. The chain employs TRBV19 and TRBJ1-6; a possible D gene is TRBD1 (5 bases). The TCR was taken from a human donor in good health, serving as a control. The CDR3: CATREGSYNSHRHF. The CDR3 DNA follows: TGTGCCACCAGGGAAGGGTCCTATAATTCCCACCGCCACTTT.